This entry is about one TCR beta chain. Its target antigen remains unknown. The input lacks base qualities; no much larger clone sits a single base away. The data were taken from a study of cytomegalovirus exposure and HLA in healthy donors (dated by TCRdb to 2015 to 2018). Regarding the complete study: An earlier analysis of several hundred of the donors reported 276 Gb of sequence data and 117 million unique TCR beta sequences obtained from about 179 million T cells. Approximately 330 gigabases of sequencing data and around 85 million unique TCR sequences made up an early release that covered 500 to 650 HLA-typed donors. The genetic ancestry cluster associated with self-reported Caucasian donors included 81% of the approximately 400 genotyped donors. The aim of the study was to test whether cataloging public T cell receptors could identify signatures of past pathogen exposure. The T cell repertoires of 666 subjects were profiled by immunosequencing and related to cytomegalovirus serostatus. In addition to the first cohort of about 650 subjects, a separate validation cohort of around 110 different subjects was used. The study combined high-throughput TCR immunosequencing, statistical association of individual TCRs with disease status, and machine learning to predict cytomegalovirus infection status. A later analysis re-analyzed previously published TCR beta repertoires from roughly 600 donors and added high-resolution HLA genotyping to study TCR occurrence patterns. Rather than drawing on any new phenotypic data, the later analysis identified candidate immune exposures from TCR beta sequences and the way those sequences occurred across donors. An earlier analysis of approximately 640 of the donors applied high-throughput TCR beta sequencing to assess whether each TCR beta V gene segment acted as functional or pseudogenic. Alongside the repertoire data, information on donor age, sex, ethnicity and CMV serostatus was compiled. Genome-wide SNP genotypes for about 55% of the 666 donors were used in a later genetic analysis, which treated that subset as a discovery cohort. All discovery cohort repertoires had been generated on a single sequencing platform. HLA typing covered class I and class II loci at four-digit resolution. The number of typed donors differed by locus: about 620-640 for A, B, C, DRB1 and DQB1; approximately 520 for DQA1; fewer than 610 for DPA1; and approximately 450 for DPB1. Roughly 5 DR-DQ haplotypes were handled as single units for association and clustering, since linkage in the cohort was strong. Among roughly 400 genotyped donors of the cohort, an average of around 220,000 unique TCR beta nucleotide sequences was sequenced per donor, of which about 18% were non-productive. Broader findings and caveats from the paper: Fewer than 20 rarely observed V segments, including chromosome 9 orphons, were excluded from the earlier analysis of almost 600 of the donors because counts were too low. The presence/absence analyses assumed that sequencing depth was roughly uniform across donors, and that assumption may not be true. CMV serostatus was the only immune exposure information available for the cohort. When HLA alleles, especially DR and DQ, strongly co-occurred, TCR associations were difficult to assign to individual alleles. Linkage disequilibrium might explain the correlated functional status among segregating V segments, but an unknown experimental factor could not be ruled out. A further reported finding was that TCR beta sequences accurately predicted the HLA-A and HLA-B alleles for most subjects in the first cohort. In a later analysis, about 16,000 TCR beta sequences were associated with specific HLA alleles at a false discovery rate of 0.05. In vitro tests confirmed that three of the cytomegalovirus-associated TCR beta chains recognize cytomegalovirus antigens. In a later analysis, TCR association rates were found to vary across HLA loci, with the most associated TCRs seen for DRB1 alleles and the fewest for HLA-C alleles. A group of highly shared sequence variants was considered likely to be a technical artifact of the sequencing pipeline. A total of fewer than 200 TCR beta chains were listed by the study as associated with cytomegalovirus. In this cohort, only TCR beta chains were sequenced, and detectable features were limited by the absence of alpha or paired-chain data. According to a later analysis, most CMV-associated TCR beta chains appeared to be HLA-restricted, and the HLA associations seemed to be driven largely by CMV exposure. V-gene and J-gene trimming of TCR beta chains was associated with a missense DCLRE1C variant in a later genetic analysis, and the association was replicated in an independent cohort. An earlier analysis of around 600 of the donors showed that most TCR beta V segments appeared in productive rearrangements either about 87% or about 30% of the time, which broadly matched IMGT annotations. Several of the top co-occurrence clusters appeared to be linked to parvovirus B19, influenza, CMV and Epstein-Barr virus, according to a later analysis. It was suggested by the authors that the approach could potentially be generalized to other disease states and immunological phenotypes. Most TCR sequences were observed very rarely across donors, whereas some public TCRs were present in many individuals. In a later analysis, HLA-associated TCR beta chains showed more clonal expansion and lower generation probabilities than non-associated chains that were equally common. Some IMGT-functional V segments, including TRBV6-2 and TRBV6-3, could not be told apart with the 87-base-pair reads, so those segments were excluded. The classifier was reported to diagnose cytomegalovirus status with high specificity and sensitivity in both the original and validation cohorts. A later genetic analysis reported fewer N-insertions in productive TCRs among donors in an Asian-associated ancestry cluster than the approximately 670-donor mean. Because HLA typing was missing for some donors at each locus, association tests included only the typed subset.

The germline V gene specifies SGHRS as CDR1 and YFSETQ as CDR2. V loses 0 bases at its end and J loses 6 bases; junction bases beyond the gene matches: 14. The CDR3 covers 18 residues, taking in both the cysteine and the phenylalanine. This entry keeps only the CDR3 DNA: 54 bases, framed from base 1. The cohort comprised around 690 healthy bone marrow donors. At the time of sampling, all cohort members were nominally healthy, though unrecorded immune exposures were likely present. The donor was CMV seropositive and belonged to the group of 250 to 300 seropositive cohort members. Every donor gave a peripheral blood sample, and the peripheral blood mononuclear cells from that sample were used for TCR beta sequencing. Genomic DNA was extracted from the blood cell samples with the Qiagen DNeasy Blood Extraction Kit. The library was prepared using the immunoSEQ multiplex PCR assay. The multiplex PCR relied on a mix of 60 forward primers for TCR Vbeta segments and 13 reverse primers for TCR Jbeta segments. The CDR3 region of rearranged TCR beta genes was amplified from genomic DNA by a multiplex PCR assay. On the Illumina HiSeq System, the amplified TCR beta libraries were sequenced as 87-base-pair reads. The original pipeline was this. A later analysis tallied 75 million to 95 million unique TCR beta chains across the 666 repertoires, and around 10 million of those chains were shared by two or more donors. To remove PCR and sequencing errors, raw reads were error-corrected and collapsed into unique sequences using a nearest-neighbor algorithm that merged closely related sequences. V, D and J gene segments were assigned by aligning CDR3 sequences to IMGT reference sequences. For a sequence to be retained, a match of at least six nucleotides to both a V gene segment and a J gene segment was required. A rearrangement was called productive if the CDR3 had no stop codons and remained in frame with V and J, and every other rearrangement was called non-productive. Following IMGT convention, CDR3 was defined as the stretch from the second conserved V-encoded cysteine up to the conserved J-encoded phenylalanine. The earlier analysis of 500 to 650 of the donors excluded any sequence lacking an unambiguous match to a single V gene segment. An earlier analysis of 587 of the donors called V segments functional above 56.7% productive rearrangements and segregating when the between-donor standard deviation exceeded 5%. A statistical classification framework was developed to diagnose cytomegalovirus status using the catalog of TCR beta chain sequences. In a later analysis, TCR nucleotide sequences were compared against IMGT/GENE-DB human TR gene sequences so that V and J genes could be assigned. A later analysis assigned CDR3 sequences and most-parsimonious VDJ recombination scenarios with the TCRdist pipeline. A later analysis defined each TCR beta chain by its CDR3 amino acid sequence plus V-gene family, and excluded reads lacking a unique V-gene family. As a way to deal with suspected cross-contamination and a sequencing artifact, a later analysis dropped 450 to 700 nucleotide sequences that were highly shared and had low generation probability. For each public chain, a later analysis derived a clonal expansion index from normalized ranks of inferred template counts within each repertoire. A later analysis computed generation probabilities with a VDJ recombination model fitted to out-of-frame rearrangements, and checked the results against IGoR. Hypergeometric tests were used in a later analysis to score TCR-TCR, TCR-HLA and TCR-CMV co-occurrence, with a repertoire-size bias correction applied to the TCR pairs. In a later analysis, false discovery rates were estimated by permuting HLA or CMV assignments 20 times. In a later analysis, co-occurring TCRs were grouped with DBSCAN, and TCRdist sequence similarity was added when clustering was performed within HLA-allele-positive subsets. Repertoires with fewer than 30,000 or more than 120,000 public chains were left out of co-occurrence clustering, as were five repertoires with anomalous nucleotide sharing. In TCRdb, the immuneACCESS table is reduced to in-frame sequences with V and J assigned. These tables do not hold every clone; where another copy was compared, an unresolved V gene accounts for under half, and the others remain unexplained. The D gene and trimming were derived from the DNA, and the V and J assignments and clone size from that table. The sample records about 140,000 clones, about 84% of which are singletons. About 6.6% of the sample is in the top ten clones.

The sequence was collected from a woman aged 40 to 49 in good health and CMV-seropositive. The V and J segments used are TRBV5-1 and TRBJ2-2; 7 nucleotides in the junction match TRBD2. The material sequenced was PBMCs. CDR3 protein: CASSLVGPPAGLAGELFF. The DNA sequence reads TGCGCCAGCAGCTTGGTCGGTCCACCAGCGGGATTGGCCGGGGAGCTGTTTTTT.